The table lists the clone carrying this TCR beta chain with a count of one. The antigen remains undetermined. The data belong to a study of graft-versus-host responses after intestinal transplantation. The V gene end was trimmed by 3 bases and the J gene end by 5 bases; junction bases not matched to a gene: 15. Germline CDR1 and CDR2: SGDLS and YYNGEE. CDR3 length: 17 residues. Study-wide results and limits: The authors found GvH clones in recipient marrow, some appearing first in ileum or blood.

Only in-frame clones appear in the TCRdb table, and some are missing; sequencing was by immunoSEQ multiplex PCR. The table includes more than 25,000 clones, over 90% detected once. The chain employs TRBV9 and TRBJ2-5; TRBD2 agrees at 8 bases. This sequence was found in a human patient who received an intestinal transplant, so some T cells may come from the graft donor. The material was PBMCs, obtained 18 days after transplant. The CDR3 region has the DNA TGTGCCAGCAGCGCGGGGGGAGTAGCGGGGCGAGGGGAGACCCAGTACTTC. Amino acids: CASSAGGVAGRGETQYF.